The clone carrying this T cell receptor beta chain was seen only a few times. Its antigen is not known. MiXCR was run by TCRdb on the 5' RACE reads, yielding one entry per CDR3 protein. The data hold about 48,000 distinct CDR3 sequences, with less than 15% observed a single time. This record comes from a study of early T cells in non-severe SARS-CoV-2 infection. Study findings and constraints: Sequences matched to VDJdb favored anti-spike CD8 responses, while private and CD4 specificities were missed.

This clonotype was sampled from an adult who was a healthcare worker with PCR-confirmed SARS-CoV-2 infection or an uninfected control (not recorded which). What was sequenced was whole blood.

CDR3 nucleotides: TGTGCCACCACGGACAGTAAAAGCACAGATACGCAGTATTTT. Translating gives CATTDSKSTDTQYF. This chain joins TRBV25-1 and TRBJ2-3; D is possibly TRBD1 (6 bases). The V end was cut by 10 bases, the J end by 0 bases, with 14 bases between. Germline V gives CDR1 MGHDK, CDR2 SYGVNS. This CDR3 spans 14 amino acids.